This T cell receptor (beta chain) appears in the sequencing data of a study of OX40 agonist ivuxolimab in advanced cancers. The study in broad terms: The costimulatory receptor OX40 (CD134) was targeted by ivuxolimab, a fully human IgG2 agonistic monoclonal antibody. In the dose-escalation cohort, 82.7% of patients were male, and the mean age was approximately 60 years, with a range of 23 to 79. Prior anti-PD-1, anti-PD-L1 or anti-CTLA-4 therapy was permitted, and checkpoint inhibitors had been received by under 50% of dose-escalation patients. The monotherapy dose-escalation portion (N of about 57 patients) of the phase I ivuxolimab trial is reported in the paper. Of the roughly 54 dose-escalation patients, hepatocellular carcinoma was present in about 20, melanoma in around 15, renal cell carcinoma in 9 and head and neck cancer in 9. Partial responses occurred in three dose-escalation patients, of whom one had hepatocellular carcinoma and two had cutaneous melanoma. Intravenous ivuxolimab was administered to patients every 2 weeks at six dose levels: 0.01, 0.1, 0.3, 1.5, 3 and 10 mg/kg. Peripheral TCRbeta sequencing aimed to test whether ivuxolimab altered TCR sequence diversity and caused clonal T-cell expansion.

Concerning this clone: This clone's antigen is unknown. It has no much larger one-base neighbor in the sample; base qualities were not kept.

Study-level results and caveats: The antigen specificity of the clonally expanded peripheral T cells was not determined. At doses of 0.1 to 3.0 mg/kg, clonal expansion of both CD4+ and CD8+ blood T cells was observed from baseline to week 6. Low levels of normalized T-cell clonal expansion were also shown by some nonresponding patients. Partial responders in the 0.1-3.0 mg/kg groups had among the lowest normalized peripheral clonal expansion, especially among CD8+ T cells. After ivuxolimab, more expanded clones were found on average in CD8+ T cells than in CD4+ T cells.

The trial excluded patients who had a history of autoimmune disease or who were on systemic immunosuppression. Peripheral blood for TCR sequencing was drawn from every dose cohort at baseline, at cycle 4 day 1 and at cycle 7 day 1. Samples came from an open-label, multicenter, first-in-human phase I dose-escalation trial of ivuxolimab. The trial enrolled adults with locally advanced or metastatic head and neck squamous cell, hepatocellular, melanoma or renal cell carcinoma. CD4+ and CD8+ T cells were sorted separately from peripheral blood before TCR sequencing. V has 4 bases trimmed and J has 2 bases trimmed; junction bases matching no gene number 4. The CDR3 runs 15 residues from the cysteine to the phenylalanine. Only the CDR3 region is kept as DNA, spanning 45 bases read in frame from base 1. According to the germline V gene, CDR1 reads SGHRS and CDR2 reads YFSETQ. Genomic DNA was isolated from the sorted cells so that the TCRbeta CDR3 region could be sequenced. The immunoSEQ Assay was used to sequence the TCRbeta CDR3 regions. Drawn from immuneACCESS, this table holds only the in-frame rearrangements with V and J called that TCRdb kept. Clones are partly lost; checked studies trace under half to an unresolved V gene and leave the rest unexplained. The sample records tens of thousands of clones, roughly nine tenths of which are singletons. The ten most abundant clones make up around 4.9% of the sample.

The TCR was taken from an adult with an advanced solid tumor such as melanoma, head and neck, liver or kidney cancer. The source material was CD4+ or CD8+ T cells sorted from blood, sampled in a trial of the OX40 agonist ivuxolimab. In this chain, TRBV5-1 is recombined with TRBJ2-5; TRBD2 matches 11 bases in the middle. The CDR3 reads CASSPGTSGQETQYF. DNA sequence: TGCGCCAGCAGCCCTGGGACTAGCGGACAAGAGACCCAGTACTTC.